This T cell receptor beta chain was profiled in a study of shared clonotypes between healthy human individuals. Data came from immunoSEQ multiplex PCR; TCRdb stores just in-frame clones and leaves some out. The table lists some 600,000 clones, roughly 96% of them singletons. Naive CD8 cells lacked CD45RO, underwent positive selection for CCR7 and left out terminally differentiated effector memory CD45RA+ cells. This CDR3 has 15 residues. The V gene's germline CDR1 is KGHSH and CDR2 LQKENI. V gave up 4 bases and J gave up 4 bases, with 15 bases separating them. This clone was observed once. The sequenced material came from naive CD8+ T cells sorted from blood. The V and J genes are TRBV18 and TRBJ2-3; D is possibly TRBD2 (6 bases). The receptor was derived from a woman between 25 and 40 years old in good health. The CDR3 region is CASSRVGGGPDTQYF. The CDR3 bases are TGTGCCAGCTCACGGGTGGGAGGAGGGCCAGATACGCAGTATTTT. Variable domain in full (rest from reference TRBV18 and TRBJ2-3): NAGVMQNPRHLVRRRGQEARLRCSPMKGHSHVYWYRQLPEEGLKFMVYLQKENIIDESGMPKERFSAEFPKEGPSILRIQQVVRGDSAAYFCASSRVGGGPDTQYFGPGTRLTVL.